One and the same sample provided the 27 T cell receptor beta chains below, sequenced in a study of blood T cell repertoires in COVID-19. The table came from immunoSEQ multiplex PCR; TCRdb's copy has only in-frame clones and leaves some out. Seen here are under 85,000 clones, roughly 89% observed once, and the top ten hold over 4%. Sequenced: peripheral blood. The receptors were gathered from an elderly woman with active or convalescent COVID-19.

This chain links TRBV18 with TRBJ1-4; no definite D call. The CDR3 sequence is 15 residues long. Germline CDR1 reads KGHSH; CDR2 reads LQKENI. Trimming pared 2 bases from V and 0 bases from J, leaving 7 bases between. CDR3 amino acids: CASSPTSATNEKLFF. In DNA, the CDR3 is TGTGCCAGCTCACCAACGAGTGCAACTAATGAAAAACTGTTTTTT.

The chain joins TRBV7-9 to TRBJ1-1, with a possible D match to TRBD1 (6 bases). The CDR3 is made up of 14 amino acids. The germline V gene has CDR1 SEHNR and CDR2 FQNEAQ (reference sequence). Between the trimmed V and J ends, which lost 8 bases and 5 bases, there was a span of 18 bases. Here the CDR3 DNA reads TGTGCCAGCCTTGCAGGGGCCCGTGGGACTGAAGCTTTCTTT. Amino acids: CASLAGARGTEAFF.

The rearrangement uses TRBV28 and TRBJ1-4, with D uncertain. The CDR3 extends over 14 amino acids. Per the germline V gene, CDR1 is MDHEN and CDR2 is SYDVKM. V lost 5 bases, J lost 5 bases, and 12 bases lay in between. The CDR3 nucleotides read TGTGCCAGCAGTACCCGCGGGCTGAATGAAAAACTGTTTTTT. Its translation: CASSTRGLNEKLFF.

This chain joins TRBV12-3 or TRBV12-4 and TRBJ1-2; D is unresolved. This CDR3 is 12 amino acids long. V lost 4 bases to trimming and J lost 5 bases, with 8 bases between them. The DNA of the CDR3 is TGTGCCAGCAGTTCGAACGGGTATGGCTACACCTTC. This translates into CASSSNGYGYTF.

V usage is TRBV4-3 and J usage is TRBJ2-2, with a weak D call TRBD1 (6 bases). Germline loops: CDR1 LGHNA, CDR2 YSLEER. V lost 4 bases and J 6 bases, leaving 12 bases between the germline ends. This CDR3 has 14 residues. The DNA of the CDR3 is TGCGCCAGCAGCCGGGGGCAGCTCCCCGGGGAGCTGTTTTTT. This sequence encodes CASSRGQLPGELFF.

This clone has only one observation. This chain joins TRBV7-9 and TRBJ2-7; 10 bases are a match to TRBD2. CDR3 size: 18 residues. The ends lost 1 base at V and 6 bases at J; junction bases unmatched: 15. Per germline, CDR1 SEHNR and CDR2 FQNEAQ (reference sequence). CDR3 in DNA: TGTGCCAGCAGCTTAGGTAGGGCTAGCGGGGGTGCCTCGGGCGAGCAGTACTTC. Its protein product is CASSLGRASGGASGEQYF.

This chain's CDR3 is CASRTGTPYGYTF. CDR3 DNA: TGTGCCAGCAGGACCGGGACACCCTATGGCTACACCTTC. The chain uses TRBV28 and TRBJ1-2; weak D call: TRBD1 (6 bases). CDR1 is MDHEN and CDR2 is SYDVKM in the germline V gene. The CDR3 contains 13 residues. Trimming removed 6 bases from V and 4 bases from J, with 12 bases in between.

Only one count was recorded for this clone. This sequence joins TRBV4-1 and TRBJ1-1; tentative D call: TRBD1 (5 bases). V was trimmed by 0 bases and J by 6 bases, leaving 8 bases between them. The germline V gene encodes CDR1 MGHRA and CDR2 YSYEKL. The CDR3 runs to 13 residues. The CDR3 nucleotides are TGCGCCAGCAGCCAAGATAACAGGCCTGAAGCTTTCTTT. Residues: CASSQDNRPEAFF.

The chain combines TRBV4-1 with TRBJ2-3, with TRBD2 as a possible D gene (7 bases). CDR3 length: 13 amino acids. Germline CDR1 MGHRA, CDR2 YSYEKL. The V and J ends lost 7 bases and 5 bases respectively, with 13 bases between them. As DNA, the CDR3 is TGCGCCAGCACGTCGGGGGGCAGAGATACGCAGTATTTT. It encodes CASTSGGRDTQYF.

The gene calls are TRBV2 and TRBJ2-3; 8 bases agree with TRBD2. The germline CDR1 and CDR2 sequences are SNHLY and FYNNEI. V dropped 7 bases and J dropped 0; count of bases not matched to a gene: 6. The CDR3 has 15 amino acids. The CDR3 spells CASKLSGMSTDTQYF. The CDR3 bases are TGTGCCAGCAAACTTAGCGGGATGAGCACAGATACGCAGTATTTT. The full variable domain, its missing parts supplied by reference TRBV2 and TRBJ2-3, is EPEVTQTPSHQVTQMGQEVILRCVPISNHLYFYWYRQILGQKVEFLVSFYNNEISEKSEIFDDQFSVERPDGSNFTLKIRSTKLEDSAMYFCASKLSGMSTDTQYFGPGTRLTVL.

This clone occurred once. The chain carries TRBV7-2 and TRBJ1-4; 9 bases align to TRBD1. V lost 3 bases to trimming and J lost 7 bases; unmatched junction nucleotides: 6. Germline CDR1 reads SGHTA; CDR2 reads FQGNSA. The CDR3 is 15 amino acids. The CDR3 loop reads CASSFPGQGGEKLFF. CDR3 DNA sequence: TGTGCCAGCAGCTTCCCGGGACAGGGCGGTGAAAAACTGTTTTTT. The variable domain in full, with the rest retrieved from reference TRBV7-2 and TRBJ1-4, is GAGVSQSPSNKVTEKGKDVELRCDPISGHTALYWYRQSLGQGLEFLIYFQGNSAPDKSGLPSDRFSAERTGGSVSTLTIQRTQQEDSAVYLCASSFPGQGGEKLFFGSGTQLSVL.

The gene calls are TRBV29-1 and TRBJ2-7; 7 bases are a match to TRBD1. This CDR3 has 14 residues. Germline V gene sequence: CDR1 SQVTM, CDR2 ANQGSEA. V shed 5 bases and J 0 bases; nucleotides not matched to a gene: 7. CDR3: CSVTGQENSYEQYF. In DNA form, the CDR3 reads TGCAGCGTTACCGGACAGGAAAACTCCTACGAGCAGTACTTC.

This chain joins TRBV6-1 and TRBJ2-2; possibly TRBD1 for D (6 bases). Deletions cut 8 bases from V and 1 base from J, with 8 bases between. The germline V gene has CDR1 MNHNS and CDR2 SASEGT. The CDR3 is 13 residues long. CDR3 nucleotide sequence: TGTGCCAGCTGGGGGCGGAACACCGGGGAGCTGTTTTTT. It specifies CASWGRNTGELFF.

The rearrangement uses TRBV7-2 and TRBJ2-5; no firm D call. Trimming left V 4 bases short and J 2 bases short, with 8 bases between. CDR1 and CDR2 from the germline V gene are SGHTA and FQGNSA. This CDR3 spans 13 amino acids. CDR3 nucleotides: TGTGCCAGCAGCTCCCAGATGCAAGAGACCCAGTACTTC. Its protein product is CASSSQMQETQYF.

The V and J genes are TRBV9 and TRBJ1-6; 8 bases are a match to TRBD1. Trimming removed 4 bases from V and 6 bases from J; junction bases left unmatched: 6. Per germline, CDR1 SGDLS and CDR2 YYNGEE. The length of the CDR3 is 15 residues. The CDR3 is CASSSGQGINSPLHF. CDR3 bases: TGTGCCAGCAGCTCCGGACAGGGCATTAATTCACCCCTCCACTTT. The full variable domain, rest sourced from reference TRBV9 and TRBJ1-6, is DSGVTQTPKHLITATGQRVTLRCSPRSGDLSVYWYQQSLDQGLQFLIQYYNGEERAKGNILERFSAQQFPDLHSELNLSSLELGDSALYFCASSSGQGINSPLHFGNGTRLTVT.

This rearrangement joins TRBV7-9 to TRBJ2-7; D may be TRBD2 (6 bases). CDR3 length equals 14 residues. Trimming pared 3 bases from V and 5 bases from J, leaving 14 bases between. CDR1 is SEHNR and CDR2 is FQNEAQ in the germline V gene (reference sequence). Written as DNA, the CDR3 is TGTGCCAGCAGCTTCTCCGGGAGTGGGAACGAGCAGTACTTC. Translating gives CASSFSGSGNEQYF.

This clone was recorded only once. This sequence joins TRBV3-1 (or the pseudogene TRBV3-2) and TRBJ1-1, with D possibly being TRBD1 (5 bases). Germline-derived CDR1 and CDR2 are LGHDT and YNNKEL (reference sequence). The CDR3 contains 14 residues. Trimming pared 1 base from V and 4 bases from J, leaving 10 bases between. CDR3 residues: CASSQAMGGTEAFF. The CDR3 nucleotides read TGTGCCAGCAGCCAAGCAATGGGGGGCACTGAAGCTTTCTTT.

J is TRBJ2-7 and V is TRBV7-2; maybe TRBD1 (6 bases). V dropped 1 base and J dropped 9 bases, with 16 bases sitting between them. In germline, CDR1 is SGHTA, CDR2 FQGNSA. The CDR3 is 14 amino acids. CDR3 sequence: CASSLGQEVGAQYF. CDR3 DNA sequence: TGTGCCAGCAGCTTAGGACAGGAGGTGGGGGCGCAGTACTTC.

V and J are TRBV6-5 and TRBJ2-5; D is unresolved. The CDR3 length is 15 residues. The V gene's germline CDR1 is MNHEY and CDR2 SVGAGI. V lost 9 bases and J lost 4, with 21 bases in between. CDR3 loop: CASTLRIELGETQYF. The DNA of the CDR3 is TGTGCCAGTACCCTTCGTATCGAGCTTGGAGAGACCCAGTACTTC.

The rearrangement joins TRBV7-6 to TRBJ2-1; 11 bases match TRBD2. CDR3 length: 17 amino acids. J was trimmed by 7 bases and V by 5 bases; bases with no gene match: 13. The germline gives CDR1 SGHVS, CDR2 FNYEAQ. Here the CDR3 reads CASSHGLASGGTNEQFF. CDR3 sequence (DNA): TGTGCCAGCAGCCATGGGTTAGCTAGCGGGGGGACGAATGAGCAGTTCTTC.

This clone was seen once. CDR3 in amino acids: CASSFLQGTDTQYF. For the CDR3, the DNA is TGTGCCAGCAGCTTTCTCCAGGGCACAGATACGCAGTATTTT. The rearrangement links TRBV11-2 to TRBJ2-3; D not certain. This CDR3 spans 14 amino acids. Germline-derived CDR1 and CDR2 are SGHAT and FQNNGV. Trimming stripped 3 bases from V and 1 base from J, with 8 bases between.

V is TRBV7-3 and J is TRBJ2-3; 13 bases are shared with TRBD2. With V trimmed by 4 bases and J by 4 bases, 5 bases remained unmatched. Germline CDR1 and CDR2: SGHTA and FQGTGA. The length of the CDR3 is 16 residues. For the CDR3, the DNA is TGTGCCAGCAGCTGGACTAGCGGGGGACTCGCAGATACGCAGTATTTT. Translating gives CASSWTSGGLADTQYF.

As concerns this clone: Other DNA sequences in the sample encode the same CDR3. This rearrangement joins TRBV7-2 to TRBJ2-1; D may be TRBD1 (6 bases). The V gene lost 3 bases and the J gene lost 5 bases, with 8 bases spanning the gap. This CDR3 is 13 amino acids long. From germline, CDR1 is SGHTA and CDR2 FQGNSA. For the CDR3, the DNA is TGTGCCAGCAGCTTGAGGGGGAACAATGAGCAGTTCTTC. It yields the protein CASSLRGNNEQFF.

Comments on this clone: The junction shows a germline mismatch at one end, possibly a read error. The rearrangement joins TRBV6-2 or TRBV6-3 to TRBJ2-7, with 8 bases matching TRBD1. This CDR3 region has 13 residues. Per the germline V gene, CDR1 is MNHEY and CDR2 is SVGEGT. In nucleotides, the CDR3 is TGTGCCACCAGTGGACAGGGAACTTACGAGCAGTACTTC. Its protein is CATSGQGTYEQYF.

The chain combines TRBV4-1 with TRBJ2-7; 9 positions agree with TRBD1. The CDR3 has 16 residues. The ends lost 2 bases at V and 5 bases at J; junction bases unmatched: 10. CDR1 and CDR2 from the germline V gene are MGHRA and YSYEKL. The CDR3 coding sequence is TGCGCCAGCAGCCAACCAGGACAGGGGAGGATTAACGAGCAGTACTTC. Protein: CASSQPGQGRINEQYF.

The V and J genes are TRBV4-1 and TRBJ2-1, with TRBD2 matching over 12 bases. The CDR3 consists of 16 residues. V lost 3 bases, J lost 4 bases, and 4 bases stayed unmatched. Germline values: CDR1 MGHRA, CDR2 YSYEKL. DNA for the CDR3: TGCGCCAGCAGCCAGGGTCTAGCGGGAGGGTACAATGAGCAGTTCTTC. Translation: CASSQGLAGGYNEQFF.

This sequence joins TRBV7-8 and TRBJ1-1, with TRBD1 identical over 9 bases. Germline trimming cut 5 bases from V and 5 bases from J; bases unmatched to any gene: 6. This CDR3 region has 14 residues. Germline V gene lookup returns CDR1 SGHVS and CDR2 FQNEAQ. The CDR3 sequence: CASSGRDRATEAFF. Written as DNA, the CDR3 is TGTGCCAGCAGCGGGAGGGACAGGGCAACTGAAGCTTTCTTT.